This entry describes one TCR beta chain. Its antigen is as yet unknown. This record comes from a study of blood T cells in healthy people across ages. Turning to the study itself: For every two T cells, template switching captured about one barcoded beta molecule. Study outcomes and limitations: Without sorted subsets, naive and antigen-experienced compartments could not be conclusively compared. As age increased, TCR beta diversity per million T cells fell in a roughly linear fashion.

Trimming left V 1 base short and J 3 bases short, with 7 bases between. This CDR3 contains 13 residues. The use of a sample-barcoded 5' primer and a J-beta primer mix characterized a second PCR of roughly 6 to 11 cycles. TCRdb called the 5' RACE reads again in MiXCR, with one record for every CDR3 protein. Among some 790,000 distinct CDR3 sequences listed, 25% to 35% were seen once. The sequence came from a woman of 80 years or more in good health. This chain uses TRBV12-3 or TRBV12-4 with TRBJ2-7; D gene ambiguous. The specimen was blood. CDR3 loop: CASSLDHLYEQYF. In DNA, the CDR3 is TGTGCCAGCAGTTTAGACCACCTCTACGAGCAGTACTTC.